The 8 T cell receptor beta chains presented below share a single source sample, sequenced in a study of blood T cell repertoires in COVID-19. Sequencing used immunoSEQ multiplex PCR; TCRdb keeps in-frame clones, though not all of them. The table records 220,000 or so clones, roughly 90% of them present only once. Sequenced input: PBMCs or T cells enriched from blood (not recorded which). The receptors here all came from a young man who had been exposed to COVID-19.

This sequence joins TRBV29-1 and TRBJ2-3; D perhaps matches TRBD1 (5 bases). The CDR3 is made up of 17 amino acids. In germline, CDR1 is SQVTM, CDR2 ANQGSEA. Trimming removed 4 bases from V and 1 base from J, with 21 bases in between. This chain's CDR3 is CSVGGMTDFRGTDTQYF. CDR3 coding DNA: TGCAGCGTTGGTGGCATGACAGATTTCCGAGGCACAGATACGCAGTATTTT.

The chain employs TRBV7-9 and TRBJ1-1; 8 nucleotides match TRBD1. V lost 5 bases to trimming and J lost 11 bases; unmatched junction nucleotides: 7. Per the germline V gene, CDR1 is SEHNR and CDR2 is FQNEAQ (reference sequence). This CDR3 spans 12 amino acids. The CDR3 region is CASSPDRGRAFF. CDR3 in DNA: TGTGCCAGCAGCCCAGACAGGGGTCGGGCTTTCTTT.

This chain connects TRBV7-9 to TRBJ2-5; TRBD1 agrees at 7 bases. The CDR3 has 15 amino acids. J gave up 5 bases and V 5 bases, and 11 bases lay outside the gene matches. The V gene's germline CDR1 is SEHNR and CDR2 FQNEAQ (reference sequence). Here the CDR3 reads CASSPETGLLETQYF. CDR3 in DNA: TGTGCCAGCAGCCCTGAGACAGGGTTATTGGAGACCCAGTACTTC.

This rearrangement joins TRBV7-6 to TRBJ1-5; perhaps TRBD1 as D (5 bases). The V gene lost 8 bases and the J gene lost 0 bases, with 14 bases spanning the gap. The CDR3 has 15 residues. The V gene's germline CDR1 is SGHVS and CDR2 FNYEAQ. DNA of the CDR3: TGTGCCAGCTCCCCAGCCGGGGGTAGCAATCAGCCCCAGCATTTT. The encoded protein is CASSPAGGSNQPQHF.

The V gene is TRBV13, the J gene TRBJ2-1; tentative D call: TRBD2 (5 bases). This CDR3 region has 15 residues. Germline CDR1 PRHDT, CDR2 FYEKMQ (reference sequence). Trimming removed 3 bases at V and 6 bases at J, with 15 bases between. CDR3 coding DNA: TGTGCCAGCAGCTTTGGCCTAGCTGTTTCCAATGAGCAGTTCTTC. This gives the protein CASSFGLAVSNEQFF.

The rearrangement links TRBV18 to TRBJ1-2, with D hard to call. V was pared by 1 base and J by 4 bases, with 7 bases between. Looked up from germline, CDR1 is KGHSH and CDR2 is LQKENI. The CDR3 contains 13 residues. This chain's CDR3 is CASSPLESYGYTF. The CDR3 nucleotides are TGTGCCAGCTCACCACTAGAGAGCTATGGCTACACCTTC.

This sequence joins TRBV13 and TRBJ2-7, with D maybe TRBD1 (5 bases). The germline V gene encodes CDR1 PRHDT and CDR2 FYEKMQ (reference sequence). The CDR3 length is 12 residues. Trimming cost V 1 base and J 7 bases, with 8 bases left between them. In DNA form, the CDR3 reads TGTGCCAGCAGCTTAGAAGGGGTGGAGCAGTACTTC. The encoded protein is CASSLEGVEQYF.

The CDR3 loop reads CASSGSGDYEQYF. The CDR3 DNA reads as TGTGCCAGCAGTGGTAGCGGGGACTACGAGCAGTACTTC. The chain combines TRBV6-2 or TRBV6-3 with TRBJ2-7; 8 positions agree with TRBD2. Losses at the gene ends were 5 bases for V and 3 bases for J; bases not matched to a gene: 3. Germline V gives CDR1 MNHEY, CDR2 SVGEGT. There are 13 residues in the CDR3.